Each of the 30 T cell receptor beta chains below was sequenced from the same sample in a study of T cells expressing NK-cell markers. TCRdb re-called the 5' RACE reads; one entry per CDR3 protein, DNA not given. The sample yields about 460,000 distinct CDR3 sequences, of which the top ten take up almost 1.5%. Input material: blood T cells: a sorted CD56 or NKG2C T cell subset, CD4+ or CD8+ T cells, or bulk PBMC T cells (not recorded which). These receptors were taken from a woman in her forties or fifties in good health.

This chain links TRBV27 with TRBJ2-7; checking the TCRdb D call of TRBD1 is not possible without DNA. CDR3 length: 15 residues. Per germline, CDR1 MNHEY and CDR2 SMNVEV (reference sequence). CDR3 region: CASSSPGKPRYEQYF.

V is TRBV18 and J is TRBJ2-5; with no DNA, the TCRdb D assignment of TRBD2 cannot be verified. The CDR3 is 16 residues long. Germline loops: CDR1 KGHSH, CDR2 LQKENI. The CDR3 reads CASSPGALAAVETQYF.

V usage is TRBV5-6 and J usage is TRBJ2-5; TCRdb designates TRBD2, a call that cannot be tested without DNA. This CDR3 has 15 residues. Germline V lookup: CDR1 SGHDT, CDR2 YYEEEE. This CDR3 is CASSRGMAGWETQYF.

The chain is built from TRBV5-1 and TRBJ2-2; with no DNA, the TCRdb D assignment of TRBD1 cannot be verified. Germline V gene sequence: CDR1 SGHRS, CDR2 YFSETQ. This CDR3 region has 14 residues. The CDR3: CASSSQGEAGELFF.

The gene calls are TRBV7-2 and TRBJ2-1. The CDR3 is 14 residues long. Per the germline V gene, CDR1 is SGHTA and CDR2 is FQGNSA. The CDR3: CASSPSGAHNEQFF. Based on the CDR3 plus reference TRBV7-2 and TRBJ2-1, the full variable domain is GAGVSQSPSNKVTEKGKDVELRCDPISGHTALYWYRQSLGQGLEFLIYFQGNSAPDKSGLPSDRFSAERTGGSVSTLTIQRTQQEDSAVYLCASSPSGAHNEQFFGPGTRLTVL.

CDR3 in amino acids: CASSVKGGEQYF. The chain uses TRBV25-1 and TRBJ2-7; TCRdb outputs TRBD1, but without DNA this stays unchecked. CDR3 size: 12 residues. Germline V gene sequence: CDR1 MGHDK, CDR2 SYGVNS.

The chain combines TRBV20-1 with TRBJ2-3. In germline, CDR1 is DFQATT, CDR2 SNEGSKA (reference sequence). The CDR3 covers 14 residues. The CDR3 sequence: CSARGLIPTDTQYF.

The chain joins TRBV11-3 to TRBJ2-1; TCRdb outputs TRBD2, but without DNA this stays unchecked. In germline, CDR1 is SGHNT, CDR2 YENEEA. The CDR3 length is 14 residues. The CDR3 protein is CASSSRTSIDEQFF.

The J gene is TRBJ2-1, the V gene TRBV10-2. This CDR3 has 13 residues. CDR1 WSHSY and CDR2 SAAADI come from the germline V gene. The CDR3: CASRGDYYNEQFF.

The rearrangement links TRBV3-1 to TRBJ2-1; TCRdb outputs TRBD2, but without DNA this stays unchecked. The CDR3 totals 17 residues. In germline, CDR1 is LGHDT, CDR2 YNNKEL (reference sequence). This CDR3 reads CASSQVALAGGPVEQFF.

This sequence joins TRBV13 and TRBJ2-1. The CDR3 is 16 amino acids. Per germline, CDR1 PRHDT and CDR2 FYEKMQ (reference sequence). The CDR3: CASSLEAFSSYNEQFF.

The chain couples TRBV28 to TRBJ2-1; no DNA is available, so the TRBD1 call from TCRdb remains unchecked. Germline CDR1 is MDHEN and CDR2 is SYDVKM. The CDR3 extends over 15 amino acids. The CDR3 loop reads CASGFPPQVGNEQFF.

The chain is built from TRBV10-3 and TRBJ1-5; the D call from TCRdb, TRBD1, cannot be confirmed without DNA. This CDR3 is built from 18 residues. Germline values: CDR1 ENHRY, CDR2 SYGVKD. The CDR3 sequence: CAISESRGRQGAGEPQHF.

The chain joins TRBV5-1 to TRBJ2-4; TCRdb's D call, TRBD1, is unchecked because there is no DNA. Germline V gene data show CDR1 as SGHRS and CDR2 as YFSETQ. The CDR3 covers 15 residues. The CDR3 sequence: CASSSGQNYKNIQYF.

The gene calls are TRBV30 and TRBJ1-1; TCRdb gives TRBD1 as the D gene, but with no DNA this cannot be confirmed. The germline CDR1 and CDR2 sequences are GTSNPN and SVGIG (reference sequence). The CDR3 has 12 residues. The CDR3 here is CAWGTGNTEAFF.

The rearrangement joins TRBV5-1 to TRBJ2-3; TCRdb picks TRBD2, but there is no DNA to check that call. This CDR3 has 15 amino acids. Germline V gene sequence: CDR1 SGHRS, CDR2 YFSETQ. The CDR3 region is CASSLLGAGTDTQYF. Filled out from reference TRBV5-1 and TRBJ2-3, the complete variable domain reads KAGVTQTPRYLIKTRGQQVTLSCSPISGHRSVSWYQQTPGQGLQFLFEYFSETQRNKGNFPGRFSGRQFSNSRSEMNVSTLELGDSALYLCASSLLGAGTDTQYFGPGTRLTVL.

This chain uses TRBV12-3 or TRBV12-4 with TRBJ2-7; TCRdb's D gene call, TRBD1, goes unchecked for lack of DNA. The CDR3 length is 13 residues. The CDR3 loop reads CASRRTGTYEQYF.

The CDR3 region is CASSTGPYEQYF. The gene calls are TRBV19 and TRBJ2-7; TCRdb proposes TRBD1, but this gene call is untestable without DNA. Germline assignment: CDR1 LNHDA and CDR2 SQIVND (reference sequence). The CDR3 is 12 amino acids.

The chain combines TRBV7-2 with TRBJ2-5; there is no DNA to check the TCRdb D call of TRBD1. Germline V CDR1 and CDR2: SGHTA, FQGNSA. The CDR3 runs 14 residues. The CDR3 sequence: CASSWDRGKETQYF.

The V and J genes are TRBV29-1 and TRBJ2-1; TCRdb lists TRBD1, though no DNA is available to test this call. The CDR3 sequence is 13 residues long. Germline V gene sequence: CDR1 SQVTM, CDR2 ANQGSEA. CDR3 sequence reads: CSVHRGGNNEQFF.

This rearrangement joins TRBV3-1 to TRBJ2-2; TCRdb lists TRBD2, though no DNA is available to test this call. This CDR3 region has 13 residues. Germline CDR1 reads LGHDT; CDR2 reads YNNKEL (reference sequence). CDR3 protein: CASSQGGFGELFF.

The CDR3 here is CASSPPSSGRGEQFF. V and J are TRBV18 and TRBJ2-1; TCRdb's D gene call, TRBD2, goes unchecked for lack of DNA. Germline-derived CDR1 and CDR2 are KGHSH and LQKENI. The CDR3 totals 15 residues.

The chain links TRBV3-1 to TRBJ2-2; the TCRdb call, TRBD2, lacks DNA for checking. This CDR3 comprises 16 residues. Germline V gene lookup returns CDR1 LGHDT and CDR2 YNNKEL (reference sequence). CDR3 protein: CASSQGSGSKTGELFF.

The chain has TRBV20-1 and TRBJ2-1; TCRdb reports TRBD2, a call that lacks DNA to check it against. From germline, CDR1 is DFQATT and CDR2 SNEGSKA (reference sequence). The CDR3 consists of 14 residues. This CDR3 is CSARDPGGAYEQFF.

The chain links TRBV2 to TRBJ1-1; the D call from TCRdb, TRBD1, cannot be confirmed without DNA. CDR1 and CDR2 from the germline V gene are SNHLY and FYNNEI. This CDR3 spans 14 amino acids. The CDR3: CASSGVTANTEAFF.

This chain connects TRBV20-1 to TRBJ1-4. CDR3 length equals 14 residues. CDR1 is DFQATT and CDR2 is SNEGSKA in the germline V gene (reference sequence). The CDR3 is CSANPTSPNEKLFF.

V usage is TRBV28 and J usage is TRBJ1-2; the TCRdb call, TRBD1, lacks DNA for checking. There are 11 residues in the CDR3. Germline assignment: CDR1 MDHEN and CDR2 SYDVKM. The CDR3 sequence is CASWDKSGYTF.

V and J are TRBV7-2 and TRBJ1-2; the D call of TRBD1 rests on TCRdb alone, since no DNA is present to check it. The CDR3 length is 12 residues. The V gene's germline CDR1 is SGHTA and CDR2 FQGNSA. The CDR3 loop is CASSFRVYGYTF.

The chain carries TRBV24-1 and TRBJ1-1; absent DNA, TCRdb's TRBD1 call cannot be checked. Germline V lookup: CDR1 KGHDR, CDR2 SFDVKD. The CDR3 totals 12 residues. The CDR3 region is CATGGWGTEAFF.

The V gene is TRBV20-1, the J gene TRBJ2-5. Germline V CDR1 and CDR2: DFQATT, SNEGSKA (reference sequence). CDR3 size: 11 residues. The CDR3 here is CSARSRETQYF.